The 26 T cell receptor beta chains in this list originate from one sample, sequenced in a study of blood T cell repertoires in COVID-19 (dated by TCRdb to about 2020). Library generation was performed with the immunoSEQ multiplex PCR assay. TCRdb carries this immuneACCESS record with in-frame sequences only. Its versions omit some clonotypes, under half of them owing to an unresolved V gene in the studies checked, with the rest unexplained. Within this sample are under 200,000 clones, with 65% to 85% of them counted one time only. The top ten clones comprise roughly 9.1% of the sample. The sequenced sample consisted of peripheral blood. The receptors originated from a woman older than 75 with active or convalescent COVID-19.

The rearrangement joins TRBV5-5 to TRBJ1-2; 7 bases line up with TRBD1. The length of the CDR3 is 15 residues. Trimming took 4 bases from V and 4 from J; bases not matched to a gene: 10. Germline loops: CDR1 SGHKS, CDR2 YYEKEE (reference sequence). The CDR3 spells CASSPQQGLGYGYTF. In nucleotides, the CDR3 is TGTGCCAGCAGCCCGCAACAGGGGTTGGGCTATGGCTACACCTTC. Full variable domain (rest looked up from reference TRBV5-5 and TRBJ1-2): DAGVTQSPTHLIKTRGQQVTLRCSPISGHKSVSWYQQVLGQGPQFIFQYYEKEERGRGNFPDRFSARQFPNYSSELNVNALLLGDSALYLCASSPQQGLGYGYTFGSGTRLTVV.

The chain has TRBV7-8 and TRBJ1-2; TRBD1 agrees at 8 bases. The germline CDR1 and CDR2 sequences are SGHVS and FQNEAQ. CDR3 length equals 18 residues. V dropped 1 base and J dropped 10; count of bases not matched to a gene: 20. The CDR3 here is CASSLGRVGQGAASDYTF. CDR3 nucleotides: TGTGCCAGCAGCTTAGGAAGAGTTGGGCAGGGGGCAGCTTCGGACTACACCTTC.

This chain uses TRBV9 with TRBJ1-4; D is perhaps TRBD1 (6 bases). CDR1 and CDR2 (germline): SGDLS, YYNGEE. The V and J ends lost 3 bases and 2 bases respectively, with 17 bases between them. The CDR3 runs 17 residues. CDR3 in DNA: TGTGCCAGCAGCGCCACCGGGGGGCTGGTCACTAATGAAAAACTGTTTTTT. Translated: CASSATGGLVTNEKLFF.

V is TRBV27 and J is TRBJ2-7, with 7 positions matching TRBD1. Germline lookup yields CDR1 MNHEY and CDR2 SMNVEV (reference sequence). The CDR3 is 14 amino acids. V shed 5 bases, J shed 3 bases, and the junction held 7 bases outside the gene matches. CDR3 bases: TGTGCCAGCAGTCCACGGGACAGCTTCTACGAGCAGTACTTC. This translates into CASSPRDSFYEQYF.

This clone was observed a few times. The chain joins TRBV7-9 to TRBJ1-1; D not resolved. Germline loops: CDR1 SEHNR, CDR2 FQNEAQ (reference sequence). V was cut by 4 bases and J by 0 bases, with 6 bases left in between. The CDR3 totals 13 residues. Written as DNA, the CDR3 is TGTGCCAGCAGCTACGACTTGAACACTGAAGCTTTCTTT. As protein: CASSYDLNTEAFF.

The gene calls are TRBV7-9 and TRBJ1-6; tentatively, D is TRBD1 (5 bases). V lost 1 base to trimming and J lost 9 bases, with 10 bases between them. Germline V CDR1 and CDR2: SEHNR, FQNEAQ (reference sequence). The CDR3 is 14 residues long. This CDR3 is CASSLGREGSPLHF. CDR3 coding DNA: TGTGCCAGCAGCTTAGGCAGGGAAGGTTCACCCCTCCACTTT.

This clone was picked up one time. This chain uses TRBV7-2 with TRBJ1-1; 8 nucleotides align to TRBD1. The CDR3 runs 14 residues. J gave up 1 base and V 3 bases, and 1 base lay outside the gene matches. Germline V gives CDR1 SGHTA, CDR2 FQGNSA. CDR3 nucleotide sequence: TGTGCCAGCAGCTTCGGGACAGGGAACACTGAAGCTTTCTTT. This gives the protein CASSFGTGNTEAFF.

The chain recombines TRBV6-6 with TRBJ2-5, with TRBD1 matching over 8 bases. Germline CDR1 MNHNY, CDR2 SVGAGI (reference sequence). The CDR3 has 15 amino acids. V lost 8 bases, J lost 1 base, and 9 bases stayed unmatched. The chain's CDR3 is CASGTGANLQETQYF. In DNA form, the CDR3 reads TGTGCCAGCGGGACAGGCGCGAACCTCCAAGAGACCCAGTACTTC.

The rearrangement links TRBV9 to TRBJ2-5; 10 bases map to TRBD1. Trimming at V came to 3 bases and at J to 5 bases, leaving 4 bases not matched to a gene. Germline V gives CDR1 SGDLS, CDR2 YYNGEE. This CDR3 contains 14 residues. The CDR3 DNA sequence: TGTGCCAGCAGCGGGGGACAGGGGCACGAGACCCAGTACTTC. Its translation is CASSGGQGHETQYF.

The chain recombines TRBV11-3 with TRBJ2-1; the match to TRBD2 covers 11 bases. There are 16 residues in the CDR3. The junction had 7 bases not matched to a gene; V was cut back by 3 bases and J by 6 bases. CDR1 and CDR2 (germline): SGHNT, YENEEA. CDR3 DNA sequence: TGTGCCAGCAGCTTTTTAGCGGGGGGGCCGGGCAATGAGCAGTTCTTC. Its translation is CASSFLAGGPGNEQFF.

The chain has TRBV5-1 and TRBJ1-1, with TRBD1 identical over 8 bases. Trimming at V came to 0 bases and at J to 4 bases, leaving 8 bases not matched to a gene. CDR3 length: 16 amino acids. Per the germline V gene, CDR1 is SGHRS and CDR2 is YFSETQ. This CDR3 is CASSLVGAGGTTEAFF. The CDR3 region has the DNA TGCGCCAGCAGCTTGGTAGGGGCAGGGGGCACCACTGAAGCTTTCTTT. Full variable domain (outside the CDR3, taken from reference TRBV5-1 and TRBJ1-1): KAGVTQTPRYLIKTRGQQVTLSCSPISGHRSVSWYQQTPGQGLQFLFEYFSETQRNKGNFPGRFSGRQFSNSRSEMNVSTLELGDSALYLCASSLVGAGGTTEAFFGQGTRLTVV.

The chain uses TRBV3-1 (or the pseudogene TRBV3-2) and TRBJ1-1; no firm D call. The CDR3 extends over 16 amino acids. The germline gives CDR1 LGHDT, CDR2 YNNKEL (reference sequence). V was pared by 0 bases and J by 8 bases, with 19 bases between. CDR3 sequence: CASSQETQPHVEEAFF. The CDR3, as DNA: TGTGCCAGCAGCCAAGAGACACAGCCCCACGTCGAAGAAGCTTTCTTT.

The rearrangement joins TRBV12-3 or TRBV12-4 to TRBJ1-2; D not resolved. V was clipped by 2 bases and J by 5 bases, with 6 bases between them. The length of the CDR3 is 12 residues. CDR3 in DNA: TGTGCCAGCAGTTTATTCGGGTATGGCTACACCTTC. Translating it yields CASSLFGYGYTF.

Comment on this clone: Other DNA sequences within the sample encode an identical CDR3. The CDR3 loop reads CASSLGRGQETQYF. The CDR3 nucleotides read TGCGCCAGCAGCTTGGGGCGGGGACAAGAGACCCAGTACTTC. V usage is TRBV5-1 and J usage is TRBJ2-5; tentatively, D is TRBD2 (6 bases). This CDR3 is 14 amino acids long. Trimming stripped 0 bases from V and 2 bases from J, with 8 bases between. Germline-derived CDR1 and CDR2 are SGHRS and YFSETQ.

This clone was seen only once. This chain uses TRBV10-3 with TRBJ1-5; possible D gene TRBD1, 5 bases. V lost 2 bases and J lost 5, with 16 bases in between. CDR3 length: 16 amino acids. The germline CDR1 and CDR2 sequences are ENHRY and SYGVKD. The CDR3 nucleotides are TGTGCCATCAGTGAGGAGGCGGGGGGAAGGGATCAGCCCCAGCATTTT. The encoded protein is CAISEEAGGRDQPQHF.

The rearrangement links TRBV6-5 to TRBJ1-2; a possible D gene is TRBD1 (5 bases). Germline V lookup: CDR1 MNHEY, CDR2 SVGAGI. The CDR3 runs to 14 residues. V lost 5 bases and J 2 bases, leaving 12 bases between the germline ends. The CDR3 bases are TGTGCCAGCAGTCGCACCCGGGGGAACTATGGCTACACCTTC. Translating it yields CASSRTRGNYGYTF.

V and J are TRBV5-1 and TRBJ1-4, with unresolved D. Trimming took 2 bases from V and 13 from J, leaving 15 bases between them. The V gene's germline CDR1 is SGHRS and CDR2 YFSETQ. The CDR3 is made up of 13 amino acids. This CDR3 is CASSFQSQRGLFF. Here the CDR3 DNA reads TGCGCCAGCAGCTTCCAGTCCCAGCGAGGACTGTTTTTT.

The genes are TRBV19 and TRBJ2-5; TRBD1 aligns across 11 bases. This CDR3 region has 16 residues. Unmatched junction bases numbered 10, after V lost 5 bases and J lost 5 bases. Germline V gene lookup returns CDR1 LNHDA and CDR2 SQIVND (reference sequence). DNA for the CDR3: TGTGCCAGTAGTCTACCCCCGGGACAGGGGGTGGAGACCCAGTACTTC. Its translation is CASSLPPGQGVETQYF.

This sequence joins TRBV7-9 and TRBJ1-1; the D gene is possibly TRBD1 (5 bases). Germline lookup yields CDR1 SEHNR and CDR2 FQNEAQ (reference sequence). The CDR3 is made up of 12 amino acids. With 7 bases removed from V and 4 bases from J, the gap between germline ends came to 10 bases. The CDR3 spells CASTDGGTEAFF. The CDR3 DNA reads as TGTGCCAGCACCGACGGGGGCACTGAAGCTTTCTTT.

The sample holds one count of this clone. This chain joins TRBV19 and TRBJ2-3, with 7 bases identical to TRBD1. V shed 2 bases and J 1 base; nucleotides not matched to a gene: 3. CDR1 is LNHDA, CDR2 SQIVND, per germline (reference sequence). There are 15 residues in the CDR3. The CDR3 is CASSIPQGGTDTQYF. CDR3 in DNA: TGTGCCAGTAGTATACCCCAGGGGGGCACAGATACGCAGTATTTT.

The chain is built from TRBV10-3 and TRBJ1-5; weak D call: TRBD1 (5 bases). Germline CDR1 reads ENHRY; CDR2 reads SYGVKD. V was trimmed by 3 bases and J by 9 bases, leaving 18 bases between them. This CDR3 has 15 residues. This chain's CDR3 is CAISEAGGGDLPQHF. The CDR3 region has the DNA TGTGCCATCAGTGAAGCGGGTGGGGGTGATCTGCCCCAGCATTTT.

The V gene is TRBV6-6, the J gene TRBJ1-2, with 7 bases aligning to TRBD1. The CDR3 extends over 17 amino acids. V lost 6 bases to trimming and J lost 4 bases; unmatched junction nucleotides: 17. CDR1 is MNHNY, CDR2 SVGAGI, per germline (reference sequence). This CDR3 is CASSRGQAASYFYGYTF. CDR3 coding DNA: TGTGCCAGCAGCCGAGGACAGGCCGCATCGTATTTCTATGGCTACACCTTC.

The genes are TRBV10-3 and TRBJ2-2; 8 nucleotides align to TRBD2. Germline assignment: CDR1 ENHRY and CDR2 SYGVKD. V shed 3 bases, J shed 6 bases, and the junction held 6 bases outside the gene matches. The CDR3 length is 15 residues. CDR3 protein: CAISDERGSAGELFF. For the CDR3, the DNA is TGTGCCATCAGTGATGAGCGGGGGTCCGCCGGGGAGCTGTTTTTT.

The chain is built from TRBV30 and TRBJ2-3; D is perhaps TRBD1 (5 bases). The CDR3 totals 15 residues. V dropped 4 bases and J dropped 1 base, with 15 bases sitting between them. Germline V gives CDR1 GTSNPN, CDR2 SVGIG (reference sequence). CDR3 DNA sequence: TGTGCCTGGAAAAGGGGTTGGTCGGGCACAGATACGCAGTATTTT. Protein sequence: CAWKRGWSGTDTQYF.

The gene calls are TRBV5-6 and TRBJ1-2; 7 positions match TRBD1. The CDR3 contains 14 residues. V shed 0 bases and J 4 bases; nucleotides not matched to a gene: 3. Germline lookup yields CDR1 SGHDT and CDR2 YYEEEE. CDR3 DNA: TGTGCCAGCAGCTTGGTGGGACAGATCTATGGCTACACCTTC. Its translation: CASSLVGQIYGYTF.

The chain employs TRBV7-9 and TRBJ1-1, with TRBD1 matching 8 bases. The germline V gene has CDR1 SEHNR and CDR2 FQNEAQ (reference sequence). The V and J ends lost 1 base and 5 bases, in that order; junction bases with no gene match: 3. This CDR3 comprises 14 residues. The CDR3 bases are TGTGCCAGCAGCTTAGGACAGGGGAAAACTGAAGCTTTCTTT. It is translated as CASSLGQGKTEAFF. The full variable domain, in which reference TRBV7-9 and TRBJ1-1 provide the parts outside the CDR3, is DTGVSQNPRHKITKRGQNVTFRCDPISEHNRLYWYRQTLGQGPEFLTYFQNEAQLEKSRLLSDRFSAERPKGSFSTLEIQRTEQGDSAMYLCASSLGQGKTEAFFGQGTRLTVV.